The source of this T cell receptor (beta chain) is a study of cytomegalovirus exposure and HLA in healthy donors. Findings and caveats of the study: Within a later analysis, the majority of CMV-associated TCR beta chains appeared HLA-restricted. As was reported, the classifier diagnosed cytomegalovirus status with high specificity and sensitivity. Fewer N-insertions (relative to the roughly 730-donor mean) were reportedly seen in an Asian-associated ancestry cluster in a later analysis. The study labeled 164 TCR beta chains cytomegalovirus-associated.

It was with 60 Vbeta and 13 Jbeta primers that the PCR ran. Profiled with immunoSEQ multiplex PCR; TCRdb holds only in-frame clones, not every one. Of 95,000 to 150,000 clones listed, roughly four fifths were seen once; the top ten hold approximately 3.5%. This clone has a handful of counts. Its target is not known. From germline, CDR1 is SGDLS and CDR2 YYNGEE. V shed 4 bases and J 1 base; nucleotides not matched to a gene: 13. The CDR3 loop spans 18 amino acids. The TCR was taken from a woman under 40 in good health and CMV-seropositive. The material sequenced was PBMCs. The V and J genes are TRBV9 and TRBJ2-2; 7 bases line up with TRBD2. The CDR3 here is CASSHTPSLAGNTGELFF. In DNA, the CDR3 is TGTGCCAGCAGCCATACACCCTCCTTAGCGGGGAACACCGGGGAGCTGTTTTTT.